This T cell receptor beta chain was recovered during a study of blood T cell repertoires in COVID-19. Libraries were prepared by immunoSEQ multiplex PCR; TCRdb keeps only in-frame clonotypes and omits some of them. The repertoire includes 150,000 to 200,000 clones, approximately 78% of them detected once, and 17% sits in the top ten. This CDR3 comprises 15 residues. Trimming removed 6 bases at V and 0 bases at J, with 12 bases between. CDR1 and CDR2 from the germline V gene are LNHDA and SQIVND (reference sequence). The sequence was obtained from a woman in her 50s who had recovered from COVID-19. Sequenced input: PBMCs or T cells enriched from blood (not recorded which). J is TRBJ1-3 and V is TRBV19; weak D call: TRBD1 (5 bases). The CDR3 is CASRGRGRSGNTIYF. CDR3 in DNA: TGTGCCAGTAGAGGGAGGGGCCGCTCTGGAAACACCATATATTTT.